The 2 T cell receptor beta chains below come from one sample, sequenced in a study of blood T cells in healthy people across ages. The authors ran a second PCR of about 6 to 11 cycles using a sample-barcoded 5' primer and a J-beta primer mix. TCRdb called the 5' RACE reads again in MiXCR, with one record for every CDR3 protein. This sample has approximately 1.5 million distinct CDR3 sequences; roughly 32% occur once, and the top ten carry roughly 10%. Sequencing input: blood. These TCRs come from a woman aged 25 to 39 in good health.

CDR3 sequence reads: CSARDGGASYNEQFF. The CDR3 nucleotides read TGCAGTGCTAGAGACGGGGGGGCCTCCTACAATGAGCAGTTCTTC. V usage is TRBV20-1 and J usage is TRBJ2-1; TRBD2 aligns across 8 bases. The J segment lost 0 bases and the V segment lost 0 bases, leaving 1 base of the junction unmatched. This CDR3 is built from 15 residues. CDR1 and CDR2 from the germline V gene are DFQATT and SNEGSKA (reference sequence).

The gene calls are TRBV20-1 and TRBJ2-1; the D gene could be TRBD1 or TRBD2 (5 bases each). V was trimmed by 1 base and J by 0 bases, leaving 10 bases between them. This CDR3 comprises 15 residues. The germline gives CDR1 DFQATT, CDR2 SNEGSKA (reference sequence). CDR3 bases: TGCAGTGCTAGAGGGAAGGGGAGCTCCTACAATGAGCAGTTCTTC. It encodes CSARGKGSSYNEQFF.